The rows below give T cell receptor beta chains drawn from one sample of a study of cytomegalovirus exposure and HLA in healthy donors. Sequenced by immunoSEQ multiplex PCR; TCRdb stores in-frame clones only, minus some. The repertoire holds 150,000 to 200,000 clones, with about 76% as singletons. Sample: PBMCs. Receptor source: a female donor in good health and CMV-seronegative. Each CDR3 is given with its conserved first and last residue. The order of the fields is clone size, J gene, V gene, D gene, CDR3 protein, CDR3 DNA. A D gene is named only where the DNA matches it firmly. Rows give clone size only sometimes, using once, few, many, or a class for an expanded clone.

abundance: -
j_gene: TRBJ2-7
v_gene: TRBV7-2
d_gene: -
CDR3aa: CASSHRDNSYEQYF
CDR3nt: TGTGCCAGCAGCCACCGGGACAACTCCTACGAGCAGTACTTC

abundance: -
j_gene: TRBJ2-7
v_gene: TRBV13
d_gene: TRBD2
CDR3aa: CASSLAPGLADVSYEQYF
CDR3nt: TGTGCCAGCAGCTTAGCCCCGGGACTAGCGGACGTATCCTACGAGCAGTACTTC

abundance: -
j_gene: TRBJ2-3
v_gene: TRBV5-1
d_gene: -
CDR3aa: CASSLEAGTDTQYF
CDR3nt: TGCGCCAGCAGCTTGGAGGCGGGAACAGATACGCAGTATTTT

abundance: -
j_gene: TRBJ1-2
v_gene: TRBV27
d_gene: -
CDR3aa: CASSPLLQGGYGYTF
CDR3nt: TGTGCCAGCAGTCCCCTTCTACAGGGCGGGTATGGCTACACCTTC

abundance: few
j_gene: TRBJ2-3
v_gene: TRBV25-1
d_gene: TRBD1
CDR3aa: CASSTGGNTDTQYF
CDR3nt: TGTGCCAGCAGTACAGGGGGGAACACAGATACGCAGTATTTT

abundance: once
j_gene: TRBJ1-5
v_gene: TRBV2
d_gene: TRBD1
CDR3aa: CASSEQGAGQPQHF
CDR3nt: TGTGCCAGCAGTGAACAGGGGGCGGGACAGCCCCAGCATTTT

abundance: -
j_gene: TRBJ1-1
v_gene: TRBV27
d_gene: -
CDR3aa: CASSPRQGRNTEAFF
CDR3nt: TGTGCCAGCAGTCCCCGGCAGGGGAGGAACACTGAAGCTTTCTTT

abundance: -
j_gene: TRBJ1-2
v_gene: TRBV28
d_gene: -
CDR3aa: CATTSAGSDYGYTF
CDR3nt: TGTGCCACCACAAGCGCAGGTAGCGACTATGGCTACACCTTC

abundance: -
j_gene: TRBJ1-2
v_gene: TRBV6-5
d_gene: TRBD1
CDR3aa: CASRDRHYGYTF
CDR3nt: TGTGCCAGCAGGGACAGGCACTATGGCTACACCTTC

abundance: -
j_gene: TRBJ1-1
v_gene: TRBV5-1
d_gene: TRBD1
CDR3aa: CASSLGGPTGGTEAFF
CDR3nt: TGCGCCAGCAGCTTGGGGGGGCCGACAGGGGGGACTGAAGCTTTCTTT

abundance: few
j_gene: TRBJ1-3
v_gene: TRBV2
d_gene: -
CDR3aa: CASTDSREVGGNTIYF
CDR3nt: TGTGCCAGCACTGACAGCAGGGAAGTAGGAGGAAACACCATATATTTT

abundance: -
j_gene: TRBJ1-3
v_gene: TRBV30
d_gene: TRBD1
CDR3aa: CASTSNRGLNTIYF
CDR3nt: TGTGCCTCCACATCAAACAGGGGGCTAAACACCATATATTTT

abundance: -
j_gene: TRBJ1-1
v_gene: TRBV4-1
d_gene: -
CDR3aa: CASSQPTVNTEAFF
CDR3nt: TGCGCCAGCAGCCAGCCGACAGTAAACACTGAAGCTTTCTTT

abundance: -
j_gene: TRBJ2-6
v_gene: TRBV7-9
d_gene: -
CDR3aa: CASSPRNSFSSGANVLTF
CDR3nt: TGTGCCAGCAGCCCCAGGAACAGTTTTTCCTCTGGGGCCAACGTCCTGACTTTC

abundance: -
j_gene: TRBJ2-5
v_gene: TRBV19
d_gene: -
CDR3aa: CASRMQGGQETQYF
CDR3nt: TGTGCCAGTCGCATGCAGGGGGGACAAGAGACCCAGTACTTC

abundance: -
j_gene: TRBJ2-7
v_gene: TRBV14
d_gene: TRBD1
CDR3aa: CASSQKSRTGGMSYEQYF
CDR3nt: TGTGCCAGCAGCCAAAAGTCACGGACAGGGGGTATGTCCTACGAGCAGTACTTC

abundance: few
j_gene: TRBJ2-2
v_gene: TRBV5-6
d_gene: -
CDR3aa: CASSLTNTGELFF
CDR3nt: TGTGCCAGCAGCTTGACAAACACCGGGGAGCTGTTTTTT

abundance: -
j_gene: TRBJ1-1
v_gene: TRBV18
d_gene: -
CDR3aa: CASSPQAGIKLNEAFF
CDR3nt: TGTGCCAGCTCACCCCAAGCGGGAATTAAGCTTAATGAAGCTTTCTTT

abundance: -
j_gene: TRBJ1-1
v_gene: TRBV5-1
d_gene: TRBD1
CDR3aa: CASSGTGYTEAFF
CDR3nt: TGCGCCAGCAGCGGGACAGGGTACACTGAAGCTTTCTTT

abundance: -
j_gene: TRBJ1-1
v_gene: TRBV2
d_gene: -
CDR3aa: CASSAGEAFF
CDR3nt: TGTGCCAGCAGTGCAGGGGAAGCTTTCTTT

abundance: -
j_gene: TRBJ2-5
v_gene: TRBV29-1
d_gene: TRBD2
CDR3aa: CSVALASGRGGGGTQYF
CDR3nt: TGCAGCGTTGCTCTGGCTAGCGGGAGAGGGGGCGGAGGGACCCAGTACTTC

abundance: -
j_gene: TRBJ2-5
v_gene: TRBV7-7
d_gene: -
CDR3aa: CASSLAESGTQYF
CDR3nt: TGTGCCAGCAGCTTAGCAGAAAGCGGGACCCAGTACTTC

abundance: -
j_gene: TRBJ1-1
v_gene: TRBV6-1
d_gene: TRBD1
CDR3aa: CASSDRGATEAFF
CDR3nt: TGTGCCAGCAGTGACAGGGGGGCCACTGAAGCTTTCTTT

abundance: -
j_gene: TRBJ2-5
v_gene: TRBV7-9
d_gene: TRBD1
CDR3aa: CASSSRQGRETQYF
CDR3nt: TGTGCCAGCAGCTCCCGACAGGGAAGGGAGACCCAGTACTTC

abundance: -
j_gene: TRBJ2-2
v_gene: TRBV5-1
d_gene: TRBD2
CDR3aa: CASSSSRLAGGSRGAVF
CDR3nt: TGCGCCAGCAGCTCCTCTAGACTAGCGGGAGGGAGTCGGGGAGCTGTTTTT

abundance: few
j_gene: TRBJ2-5
v_gene: TRBV5-1
d_gene: TRBD2
CDR3aa: CASSLNQAGARETQYF
CDR3nt: TGCGCCAGCAGCTTGAATCAAGCGGGGGCGCGGGAGACCCAGTACTTC